This T cell receptor (beta chain) was captured by sequencing in a study of cytomegalovirus exposure and HLA in healthy donors. Study observations and caveats: TCR beta V- and J-gene trimming was later associated with a missense DCLRE1C variant. In a later analysis, CMV-associated beta chains were mostly HLA-associated, it appeared. Sequence variants that were highly shared formed a cluster that was likely a sequencing artifact. In an earlier analysis, about 87% or about 30%: the productive usage of most TCR beta V segments.

This CDR3 spans 14 amino acids. CDR1 is SGHNT and CDR2 is YYREEE in the germline V gene (reference sequence). V shed 4 bases and J shed 4 bases, with 14 bases lying between them. On this clone itself: What it recognizes is unknown.

PCR was performed using 60 Vbeta and 13 Jbeta primers. Measured with immunoSEQ multiplex PCR; TCRdb has only the in-frame clones, and not every one. Here the sample table reports 190,000 or so clones. This chain uses TRBV5-4 with TRBJ1-1; D is perhaps TRBD1 (6 bases). The sequence came from a boy aged 5 to 17 in good health and CMV-seronegative. Sequenced sample: PBMCs. CDR3 protein: CASSGYTGLTEAFF. Here the CDR3 DNA reads TGTGCCAGCAGCGGATACACAGGGCTCACTGAAGCTTTCTTT.